Following are 27 T cell receptor beta chains from one sample sequenced in a study of post-analysis software for immune sequencing data. General study findings and limits: TRBV segments more frequent in patients than in controls numbered several and included TRBV5-6, TRBV5-1 and TRBV20-1.

Their recognized antigens are unknown. Incorporated into the TCR beta cDNA libraries were unique molecular identifiers, which served to reduce PCR and sequencing biases. Using its own MiXCR run on the PCR reads, TCRdb lists one record per CDR3 protein. The table includes approximately 360,000 distinct CDR3 sequences, 30% to 45% detected once. Source material: blood. These receptors all stem from a girl between 10 and 17 years old with multiple sclerosis.

There are a few counts of this clonotype. The rearrangement links TRBV4-3 to TRBJ2-6, with D possibly matching TRBD2 (5 bases). The CDR3 runs to 18 residues. Trimming shortened V by 0 bases and J by 0 bases, and 12 bases separated the two germline ends. Germline CDR1 reads LGHNA; CDR2 reads YSLEER. As DNA, the CDR3 is TGCGCCAGCAGCCAAGAAAGGCCAACTAGCTCTGGGGCCAACGTCCTGACTTTC. It translates to CASSQERPTSSGANVLTF.

The chain recombines TRBV9 with TRBJ1-1; 7 bases match TRBD1. The CDR3 is made up of 17 amino acids. Trimming at V came to 0 bases and at J to 1 base, leaving 9 bases not matched to a gene. Germline V gene sequence: CDR1 SGDLS, CDR2 YYNGEE. CDR3 nucleotide sequence: TGTGCCAGCAGCGTAGAGGGGCTGCAGGGGGAGAACACTGAAGCTTTCTTT. Residues: CASSVEGLQGENTEAFF.

This clonotype was detected only a few times. V and J are TRBV20-1 and TRBJ2-6; 7 bases line up with TRBD1. J gave up 1 base and V 3 bases, and 12 bases lay outside the gene matches. CDR3 length: 18 residues. CDR1 and CDR2 (germline): DFQATT, SNEGSKA (reference sequence). The CDR3 bases are TGCAGTGCTAGGAGTGAGACAGGGTTGGTGTCTGGGGCCAACGTCCTGACTTTC. It codes for CSARSETGLVSGANVLTF.

The V gene is TRBV12-3 or TRBV12-4, the J gene TRBJ1-1, with 7 bases fitting TRBD1. V was pared by 6 bases and J by 0 bases, with 1 base of the junction left unmatched. The CDR3 has 13 amino acids. CDR3 DNA: TGTGCCAGCAGGGGACAGTTGAACACTGAAGCTTTCTTT. Protein: CASRGQLNTEAFF.

The chain couples TRBV29-1 to TRBJ2-3; the D is unclear. The germline gives CDR1 SQVTM, CDR2 ANQGSEA. The V end lost 5 bases, the J end lost 0 bases, and 9 bases lay between the germline ends. This CDR3 is built from 13 residues. CDR3: CSVLDSSTDTQYF. The CDR3 DNA sequence: TGCAGCGTTCTTGACTCTAGCACAGATACGCAGTATTTT.

The chain couples TRBV7-9 to TRBJ2-2; TRBD1 aligns across 8 bases. The germline V gene has CDR1 SEHNR and CDR2 FQNEAQ (reference sequence). This CDR3 has 15 residues. The junction had 4 bases not matched to a gene; V was cut back by 5 bases and J by 2 bases. CDR3 DNA: TGTGCCAGCAGCCAGGGACAGGAAAACACCGGGGAGCTGTTTTTT. It yields the protein CASSQGQENTGELFF.

In this sample, this clonotype turned up many times. This chain uses TRBV7-3 with TRBJ2-1, with D possibly called TRBD1 or TRBD2 (5 bases each). The CDR3 loop spans 14 amino acids. Trimming stripped 4 bases from V and 8 bases from J, with 15 bases between. Germline assignment: CDR1 SGHTA and CDR2 FQGTGA. The CDR3 DNA sequence: TGTGCCAGCAGCTCGGGACGGCAGGGAGATGAGCAGTTCTTC. Protein sequence: CASSSGRQGDEQFF.

This clonotype was detected only a few times. The chain has TRBV6-6 and TRBJ2-5; D may be TRBD1 or TRBD2 (5 bases each). V lost 7 bases and J 3 bases, leaving 24 bases between the germline ends. CDR1 MNHNY and CDR2 SVGAGI come from the germline V gene (reference sequence). This CDR3 has 17 residues. The CDR3 region is CASTLKPFPGPEETQYF. The CDR3, as DNA: TGTGCCAGCACCCTGAAACCATTTCCGGGGCCTGAAGAGACCCAGTACTTC.

The chain uses TRBV7-9 and TRBJ2-1; TRBD2 might be the D (5 bases). The CDR3 is 12 amino acids. Trimming took 6 bases from V and 8 from J, leaving 11 bases between them. Germline V gene data show CDR1 as SEHNR and CDR2 as FQNEAQ (reference sequence). In DNA, the CDR3 is TGTGCCAGCAGGCTAGGGAGAGATGAGCAGTTCTTC. This sequence encodes CASRLGRDEQFF.

This clonotype was detected only a few times. The rearrangement links TRBV7-9 to TRBJ2-7; D uncertain. V lost 1 base, J lost 6 bases, and 10 bases lay in between. The V gene's germline CDR1 is SEHNR and CDR2 FQNEAQ (reference sequence). The CDR3 runs to 13 residues. CDR3 sequence reads: CASSLETSSEQYF. CDR3 coding DNA: TGTGCCAGCAGCTTAGAGACATCTTCCGAGCAGTACTTC.

This rearrangement joins TRBV29-1 to TRBJ2-7; D possibly corresponds to TRBD2 (6 bases). CDR3 size: 15 residues. Germline-derived CDR1 and CDR2 are SQVTM and ANQGSEA. Trimming removed 2 bases from V and 7 bases from J, with 21 bases in between. The CDR3 DNA reads TGCAGCGTTGAACGTGGCGGGGTTACCTACAATGAGCAGTACTTC. This encodes CSVERGGVTYNEQYF.

This clonotype was counted only a few times. The V call is TRBV9, the J call TRBJ2-3, with 7 bases lining up with TRBD2. The ends lost 0 bases at V and 5 bases at J; junction bases unmatched: 6. Per the germline V gene, CDR1 is SGDLS and CDR2 is YYNGEE. CDR3 size: 15 residues. The CDR3 DNA sequence: TGTGCCAGCAGCGTAGTGTCTAGCGGAGGAGATACGCAGTATTTT. Residues: CASSVVSSGGDTQYF.

The chain has TRBV19 and TRBJ2-5; D perhaps matches TRBD2 (5 bases). The V and J ends lost 5 bases and 0 bases respectively, with 7 bases between them. The CDR3 extends over 13 amino acids. Germline CDR1 is LNHDA and CDR2 is SQIVND (reference sequence). The CDR3 reads CASSQADQETQYF. DNA for the CDR3: TGTGCCAGTAGTCAAGCGGACCAAGAGACCCAGTACTTC. Drawing the rest from reference TRBV19 and TRBJ2-5, the complete variable domain is DGGITQSPKYLFRKEGQNVTLSCEQNLNHDAMYWYRQDPGQGLRLIYYSQIVNDFQKGDIAEGYSVSREKKESFPLTVTSAQKNPTAFYLCASSQADQETQYFGPGTRLLVL.

This clonotype was counted between two and nine times. CDR3 DNA: TGTGCCAGCAGTTTAATCGCGGTGTACAAGACCTACGAGCAGTACTTC. Its protein is CASSLIAVYKTYEQYF. The chain links TRBV28 to TRBJ2-7; D is undetermined. V was shortened by 2 bases and J by 2 bases, with 16 bases between the two germline ends. Germline V CDR1 and CDR2: MDHEN, SYDVKM. This CDR3 has 16 amino acids.

This clonotype was observed a few times. The chain carries TRBV7-3 and TRBJ2-1; D not resolved. This CDR3 has 12 amino acids. CDR1 and CDR2 (germline): SGHTA, FQGTGA. V was trimmed by 4 bases and J by 12 bases, leaving 13 bases between them. The CDR3 is CASSYPGRGQFF. DNA of the CDR3: TGTGCCAGCAGCTACCCGGGCCGAGGGCAGTTCTTC.

V is TRBV29-1 and J is TRBJ2-2; TRBD2 might be the D (6 bases). V lost 7 bases to trimming and J lost 4 bases, with 13 bases between them. Looked up from germline, CDR1 is SQVTM and CDR2 is ANQGSEA. The CDR3 is made up of 13 amino acids. CDR3 protein: CSASMGGTGELFF. In nucleotides, the CDR3 is TGCAGCGCATCCATGGGAGGCACCGGGGAGCTGTTTTTT.

This clonotype has just a few counts. V usage is TRBV20-1 and J usage is TRBJ2-3; 10 bases are a match to TRBD2. Trimming cost V 6 bases and J 0 bases; bases outside gene matches: 9. The CDR3 loop spans 16 amino acids. From germline, CDR1 is DFQATT and CDR2 SNEGSKA (reference sequence). The CDR3 is CSALAGGRLSTDTQYF. Written as DNA, the CDR3 is TGCAGTGCATTAGCGGGGGGCCGCCTGAGCACAGATACGCAGTATTTT.

The chain recombines TRBV28 with TRBJ1-5; the match to TRBD1 covers 7 bases. V dropped 8 bases and J dropped 7; count of bases not matched to a gene: 14. Germline-derived CDR1 and CDR2 are MDHEN and SYDVKM. The CDR3 is 15 amino acids. CDR3 loop: CASRHRQGRNQPQHF. CDR3 in DNA: TGTGCCAGCCGTCACAGACAGGGTAGGAACCAGCCCCAGCATTTT.

Many counts were recorded for this clonotype. This chain connects TRBV6-5 to TRBJ2-1, with D perhaps assigned TRBD1 or TRBD2 (5 bases each). This CDR3 region has 13 residues. Trimming took off 11 bases at V and 6 bases at J, with 17 bases between the two ends. Germline CDR1 and CDR2: MNHEY and SVGAGI. The CDR3 nucleotides are TGTGCCTCCAAGGGGACCGCGGGCAATGAGCAGTTCTTC. Translation gives CASKGTAGNEQFF.

This sequence joins TRBV13 and TRBJ2-3; either TRBD1 or TRBD2 may supply D (7 bases each). V lost 4 bases, J lost 4 bases, and 18 bases lay in between. Per germline, CDR1 PRHDT and CDR2 FYEKMQ (reference sequence). The CDR3 length is 16 residues. DNA of the CDR3: TGTGCCAGCAGCTCGCTACCAGGGGGGGTAGCAGATACGCAGTATTTT. It codes for CASSSLPGGVADTQYF.

The chain is built from TRBV29-1 and TRBJ2-1, with TRBD2 matching 13 bases. With 5 bases clipped from V and 2 bases from J, the junction kept 3 bases outside the gene matches. Germline loops: CDR1 SQVTM, CDR2 ANQGSEA. The CDR3 is 15 residues long. CDR3 DNA sequence: TGCAGCGTTCTCGGGACTAGCGGGGCCTACAATGAGCAGTTCTTC. Translation gives CSVLGTSGAYNEQFF.

As to this clonotype: Sequence at one end of the junction differs from germline and may be a read error. The chain is built from TRBV7-7 and TRBJ2-5; 8 nucleotides line up with TRBD1. Germline values: CDR1 SSHAT, CDR2 FNYEAQ (reference sequence). The CDR3 sequence is 15 residues long. The CDR3 nucleotides are TGTGCTAGCAGCGCCGGACAGGGAGGACAAGAGACCCAGTACTTC. It translates to CASSAGQGGQETQYF. Complete variable domain (other parts from reference TRBV7-7 and TRBJ2-5): GAGVSQSPRYKVTKRGQDVTLRCDPISSHATLYWYQQALGQGPEFLTYFNYEAQPDKSGLPSDRFSAERPEGSISTLTIQRTEQRDSAMYRCASSAGQGGQETQYFGPGTRLLVL.

The chain combines TRBV28 with TRBJ2-3, with unresolved D. Germline loops: CDR1 MDHEN, CDR2 SYDVKM. This CDR3 contains 15 residues. V was pared by 3 bases and J by 1 base, with 11 bases between. The CDR3 region is CASSFRTTGTDTQYF. CDR3 DNA sequence: TGTGCCAGCAGTTTTAGAACGACGGGCACAGATACGCAGTATTTT.

This clonotype appeared a few times. As DNA, the CDR3 is TGTGCCAGCAGCCCGGACAGGGGGCTGGGCACAGATACGCAGTATTTT. It yields the protein CASSPDRGLGTDTQYF. The chain combines TRBV6-5 with TRBJ2-3, with TRBD1 identical over 11 bases. With V trimmed by 6 bases and J by 1 base, 6 bases remained unmatched. The CDR3 has 16 residues. Germline V gene lookup returns CDR1 MNHEY and CDR2 SVGAGI.

This chain connects TRBV12-3 or TRBV12-4 to TRBJ2-7, with D maybe TRBD1 (6 bases). This CDR3 has 14 amino acids. Trimming pared 7 bases from V and 0 bases from J, leaving 13 bases between. Written as DNA, the CDR3 is TGTGCCAGCAAGGGTACAGGGATCTCCTACGAGCAGTACTTC. Encoded protein: CASKGTGISYEQYF.

V and J are TRBV20-1 and TRBJ2-1, with 14 bases identical to TRBD2. Per the germline V gene, CDR1 is DFQATT and CDR2 is SNEGSKA (reference sequence). The CDR3 is 19 amino acids. V dropped 1 base and J dropped 0; count of bases not matched to a gene: 8. CDR3 loop: CSARVWTSGGRSSYNEQFF. Here the CDR3 DNA reads TGCAGTGCTAGAGTCTGGACTAGCGGGGGGCGGAGCTCCTACAATGAGCAGTTCTTC.

This chain uses TRBV21-1 with TRBJ2-5; TRBD1 was called by the table and not checked on the DNA. TRBV21-1 is reported as a pseudogene. The CDR3 loop spans 14 amino acids. The CDR3 DNA follows: TGTGCCAGCAGCGCCAGGGATGACCAAGAGACCCAGTACTTC. Protein sequence: CASSARDDQETQYF.